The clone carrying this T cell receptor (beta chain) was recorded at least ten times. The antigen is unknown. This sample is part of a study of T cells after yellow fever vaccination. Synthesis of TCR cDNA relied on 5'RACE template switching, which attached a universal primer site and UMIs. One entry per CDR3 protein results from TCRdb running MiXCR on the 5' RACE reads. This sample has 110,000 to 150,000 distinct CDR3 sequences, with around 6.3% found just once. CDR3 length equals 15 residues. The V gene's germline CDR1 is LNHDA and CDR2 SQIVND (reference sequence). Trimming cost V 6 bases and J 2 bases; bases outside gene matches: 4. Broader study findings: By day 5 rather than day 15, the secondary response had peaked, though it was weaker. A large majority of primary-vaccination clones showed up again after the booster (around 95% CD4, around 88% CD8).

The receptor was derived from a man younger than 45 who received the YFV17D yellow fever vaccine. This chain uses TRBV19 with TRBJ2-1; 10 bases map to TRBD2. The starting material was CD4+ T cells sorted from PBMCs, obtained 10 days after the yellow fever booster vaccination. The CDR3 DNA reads TGTGCCAGTAGACATAGCGGGAGGACCTACAATGAGCAGTTCTTC. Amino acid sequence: CASRHSGRTYNEQFF.